This T cell receptor (beta chain) was sequenced during a study of blood T cell repertoires in COVID-19. Method: immunoSEQ multiplex PCR; TCRdb's copy keeps in-frame clones and lacks some. The sample includes about 270,000 clones, 75% to 85% seen only once; the top ten take 8.5% to 9.5%. The ends lost 1 base at V and 14 bases at J; junction bases unmatched: 5. Germline lookup yields CDR1 DFQATT and CDR2 SNEGSKA (reference sequence). This CDR3 is 11 amino acids long. Participants' reported clinical history set cohort assignment. This chain links TRBV20-1 with TRBJ1-2; 9 bases fit TRBD1. The specimen was PBMCs or T cells enriched from blood (not recorded which). This receptor was identified in a woman aged 45-59 years with acute COVID-19. This CDR3 is CSARGGQGNTF. The CDR3 DNA reads as TGCAGTGCTAGAGGGGGACAGGGAAATACCTTC.